This T cell receptor beta chain was profiled in a study of cytomegalovirus exposure and HLA in healthy donors. Study details: Of some 400 genotyped donors, around 76% clustered with self-reported Caucasian donors.

V lost 8 bases and J 5 bases, leaving 19 bases between the germline ends. CDR1 and CDR2 from the germline V gene are MNHEY and SVGAGI. This CDR3 is 14 amino acids long. In the PCR, 60 Vbeta and 13 Jbeta primers were used. Sequencing was performed with immunoSEQ multiplex PCR; in TCRdb, only in-frame clones are kept and a portion is missing. This table holds under 200,000 clones, 80% to 85% found once. This clone appeared a few times. This clonotype originated in a man in his late teens or twenties in good health and CMV-seronegative. The sequenced material came from PBMCs. The rearrangement uses TRBV6-5 and TRBJ2-7; tentative D call: TRBD2 (7 bases). CDR3 loop: CASSPWEGGDEQYF. CDR3 nucleotides: TGTGCCAGCTCCCCCTGGGAGGGGGGCGACGAGCAGTACTTC.